Below, 30 T cell receptor beta chains from the same sample are listed, as sequenced in a study of blood T cell repertoires in COVID-19. TCRdb's table, derived via immunoSEQ multiplex PCR, lists solely in-frame clones and lacks some. Of 95,000 to 100,000 clones in the sample, roughly 80% were seen once. The sequencing input was peripheral blood. These receptor sequences come from a human donor in a cohort sampled during active COVID-19.

This clone has just one count. The chain links TRBV7-9 to TRBJ1-2, with 8 bases fitting TRBD1. From germline, CDR1 is SEHNR and CDR2 FQNEAQ (reference sequence). With V trimmed by 2 bases and J by 5 bases, 10 bases remained unmatched. This CDR3 comprises 16 residues. CDR3 residues: CASSLNTVTGEYGYTF. In nucleotides, the CDR3 is TGTGCCAGCAGCTTAAATACCGTGACAGGGGAGTATGGCTACACCTTC.

The J gene is TRBJ1-1, the V gene TRBV18, with D possibly being TRBD1 (5 bases). The CDR3 has 13 amino acids. Between the trimmed V and J ends, which lost 5 bases and 3 bases, there was a span of 10 bases. From germline, CDR1 is KGHSH and CDR2 LQKENI. The CDR3 DNA is TGTGCCAGCTCATCGACAGTTGACACTGAAGCTTTCTTT. Amino acid sequence: CASSSTVDTEAFF.

This clone was seen once. This chain uses TRBV28 with TRBJ2-7; TRBD2 aligns across 13 bases. This CDR3 is 16 amino acids long. The J segment lost 2 bases and the V segment lost 2 bases, leaving 3 bases of the junction unmatched. Germline lookup yields CDR1 MDHEN and CDR2 SYDVKM. CDR3 region: CASSLLTSGRAYEQYF. In nucleotides, the CDR3 is TGTGCCAGCAGTTTACTCACTAGCGGGAGGGCCTACGAGCAGTACTTC.

V gene TRBV7-2 combines with J gene TRBJ1-2; no clear D. The CDR3 consists of 11 residues. V lost 5 bases to trimming and J lost 6 bases, with 7 bases between them. Germline CDR1 is SGHTA and CDR2 is FQGNSA. CDR3 DNA sequence: TGTGCCAGCAGCGCAGGTGATGGCTACACCTTC. The encoded protein is CASSAGDGYTF.

The CDR3 loop reads CASSYGAGLYEQYF. The CDR3 DNA is TGTGCCAGCAGTTACGGGGCAGGGCTCTACGAGCAGTACTTC. This rearrangement joins TRBV6-2 or TRBV6-3 to TRBJ2-7; D might be TRBD1 (5 bases). The V and J ends lost 2 bases and 3 bases respectively, with 11 bases between them. In germline, CDR1 is MNHEY, CDR2 SVGEGT. This CDR3 has 14 amino acids.

J is TRBJ2-7 and V is TRBV21-1; the D call of TRBD2 is as the table states it, not checked on the DNA. TRBV21-1 is a listed pseudogene. CDR3 length: 14 residues. DNA of the CDR3: TGTGCCAGCAGCAAAGCGACTATTATAGGCGAGCAGTACTTC. Its translation is CASSKATIIGEQYF.

V and J are TRBV27 and TRBJ1-4; D is possibly TRBD1 (6 bases). Trimming pared 5 bases from V and 3 bases from J, leaving 13 bases between. The CDR3 extends over 15 amino acids. From germline, CDR1 is MNHEY and CDR2 SMNVEV (reference sequence). CDR3 region: CASSRGAGANEKLFF. In DNA form, the CDR3 reads TGTGCCAGCAGTAGGGGGGCGGGGGCTAATGAAAAACTGTTTTTT.

This chain links TRBV7-9 with TRBJ1-1, with 8 positions matching TRBD1. After removal of 5 bases from V and 4 bases from J, the junction contained 6 bases not matched to a gene. The CDR3 is made up of 14 amino acids. Germline V CDR1 and CDR2: SEHNR, FQNEAQ (reference sequence). Written as DNA, the CDR3 is TGTGCCAGCAGCCCCGACAGGGGTAGCACTGAAGCTTTCTTT. This translates into CASSPDRGSTEAFF.

This chain links TRBV28 with TRBJ2-3; 8 bases are a match to TRBD2. There are 18 residues in the CDR3. Germline loops: CDR1 MDHEN, CDR2 SYDVKM. V lost 2 bases to trimming and J lost 2 bases; unmatched junction nucleotides: 12. CDR3 bases: TGTGCCAGCAGTTTAGTCGGGGGGGTCTCAGGGGACACAGATACGCAGTATTTT. Protein product: CASSLVGGVSGDTDTQYF.

The CDR3 sequence is CASIRGGGAEAFF. CDR3 nucleotides: TGTGCCAGCATCCGGGGAGGGGGAGCTGAAGCTTTCTTT. The chain links TRBV28 to TRBJ1-1; maybe TRBD1 (6 bases). Germline CDR1 is MDHEN and CDR2 is SYDVKM. The CDR3 covers 13 residues. The V end was cut by 7 bases, the J end by 6 bases, with 15 bases between.

V is TRBV6-5 and J is TRBJ1-5; 9 bases map to TRBD1. This CDR3 region has 15 residues. The germline V gene has CDR1 MNHEY and CDR2 SVGAGI. Losses at the gene ends were 5 bases for V and 6 bases for J; bases not matched to a gene: 8. In DNA, the CDR3 is TGTGCCAGCAGTCCGTCCGGGACAGGGTCTCAGCCCCAGCATTTT. Protein product: CASSPSGTGSQPQHF.

The V call is TRBV28, the J call TRBJ1-5; no reliable D call. V was cut by 4 bases and J by 7 bases, with 11 bases left in between. The germline gives CDR1 MDHEN, CDR2 SYDVKM. The CDR3 contains 13 residues. The CDR3 spells CASSSTGEQPQHF. CDR3 bases: TGTGCCAGCAGTTCCACCGGGGAGCAGCCCCAGCATTTT.

This chain uses TRBV6-6 with TRBJ2-1; the match to TRBD2 covers 11 bases. CDR1 is MNHNY, CDR2 SVGAGI, per germline (reference sequence). V lost 6 bases, J lost 5 bases, and 3 bases stayed unmatched. This CDR3 is built from 14 residues. The CDR3 nucleotides read TGTGCCAGCAGGACTAGCGGGGCTAACAATGAGCAGTTCTTC. Translating gives CASRTSGANNEQFF.

The chain employs TRBV7-8 and TRBJ1-1, with TRBD1 as a possible D gene (5 bases). The V gene lost 5 bases and the J gene lost 2 bases, with 12 bases spanning the gap. The CDR3 covers 14 residues. Germline assignment: CDR1 SGHVS and CDR2 FQNEAQ. In DNA form, the CDR3 reads TGTGCCAGCAGCGTACTCGGGGGTAACACTGAAGCTTTCTTT. It is translated as CASSVLGGNTEAFF.

This clone was counted once. The gene calls are TRBV6-5 and TRBJ1-6; 8 bases are a match to TRBD1. With V trimmed by 6 bases and J by 7 bases, 5 bases remained unmatched. The CDR3 length is 14 residues. Germline CDR1 reads MNHEY; CDR2 reads SVGAGI. CDR3 loop: CASRGQGGNSPLHF. CDR3 DNA: TGTGCCAGCAGAGGACAGGGAGGGAATTCACCCCTCCACTTT.

V gene TRBV6-5 combines with J gene TRBJ2-2; TRBD2 agrees at 9 bases. Germline V gene data show CDR1 as MNHEY and CDR2 as SVGAGI. The CDR3 runs 15 residues. V gave up 2 bases and J gave up 5 bases; unmatched junction bases: 3. CDR3 in DNA: TGTGCCAGCAGTTACGGCGGGGGGGTGACCGGGGAGCTGTTTTTT. Translation: CASSYGGGVTGELFF.

For the CDR3, the DNA is TGTGCCAGCAGTCAGGACATTTACACCGGGGAGCTGTTTTTT. It translates to CASSQDIYTGELFF. This sequence joins TRBV6-5 and TRBJ2-2; possibly TRBD1 for D (5 bases). The CDR3 covers 14 residues. Germline V gene data show CDR1 as MNHEY and CDR2 as SVGAGI. V dropped 5 bases and J dropped 3 bases, with 10 bases sitting between them.

This clone was detected only once. The chain joins TRBV4-2 to TRBJ1-6; possible D gene TRBD1, 5 bases. Trimming cost V 0 bases and J 7 bases, with 7 bases left between them. This CDR3 is built from 14 residues. Germline V gene lookup returns CDR1 LGHNA and CDR2 YNFKEQ. CDR3: CASSQDKGNSPLHF. In DNA form, the CDR3 reads TGTGCCAGCAGCCAAGATAAGGGGAATTCACCCCTCCACTTT.

The chain uses TRBV2 and TRBJ1-6, with no clear D. Trimming removed 5 bases from V and 10 bases from J, with 9 bases in between. This CDR3 is built from 12 residues. The germline V gene has CDR1 SNHLY and CDR2 FYNNEI. The CDR3 coding sequence is TGTGCCAGCAGTTACACCTCATCACCCCTCCACTTT. Translated: CASSYTSSPLHF. Complete variable domain (other parts from reference TRBV2 and TRBJ1-6): EPEVTQTPSHQVTQMGQEVILRCVPISNHLYFYWYRQILGQKVEFLVSFYNNEISEKSEIFDDQFSVERPDGSNFTLKIRSTKLEDSAMYFCASSYTSSPLHFGNGTRLTVT.

This chain uses TRBV5-8 with TRBJ1-5; D perhaps matches TRBD1 (6 bases). Germline V gene sequence: CDR1 SGHTS, CDR2 YDEGEE. V lost 6 bases and J lost 4, with 11 bases in between. The CDR3 is 13 residues long. CDR3 loop: CASNRGRNQPQHF. The CDR3 nucleotides are TGTGCCAGCAATAGGGGGAGAAATCAGCCCCAGCATTTT.

CDR3 protein: CASSPPFEAEQYF. For the CDR3, the DNA is TGTGCCAGTAGTCCCCCTTTTGAAGCCGAGCAGTACTTC. The chain is built from TRBV19 and TRBJ2-7; D is unclear. The CDR3 consists of 13 residues. V was pared by 5 bases and J by 6 bases, with 14 bases between. Germline CDR1 and CDR2: LNHDA and SQIVND (reference sequence).

J is TRBJ2-7 and V is TRBV19, with 11 bases aligning to TRBD2. With V trimmed by 6 bases and J by 11 bases, 6 bases remained unmatched. In germline, CDR1 is LNHDA, CDR2 SQIVND (reference sequence). There are 12 residues in the CDR3. CDR3 amino acids: CASSETSGVEYF. CDR3 nucleotides: TGTGCCAGTAGCGAGACTAGCGGGGTCGAGTACTTC.

The J gene is TRBJ2-2, the V gene TRBV9, with D perhaps TRBD2 (5 bases). Germline V gene sequence: CDR1 SGDLS, CDR2 YYNGEE. Trimming left V 8 bases short and J 6 bases short, with 17 bases between. The CDR3 spans 14 residues. The CDR3, as DNA: TGTGCCAGTTCTCCGACTCGAGCGGCCGGGGAGCTGTTTTTT. As protein: CASSPTRAAGELFF.

The chain couples TRBV19 to TRBJ1-4; TRBD1 is a possible D gene (6 bases). CDR1 LNHDA and CDR2 SQIVND come from the germline V gene (reference sequence). The CDR3 sequence is 14 residues long. The V and J ends lost 7 bases and 0 bases respectively, with 9 bases between them. Written as DNA, the CDR3 is TGTGCCAGTACCCGGACAGCAACTAATGAAAAACTGTTTTTT. Translated: CASTRTATNEKLFF. The variable domain in full, completed from reference TRBV19 and TRBJ1-4, reads DGGITQSPKYLFRKEGQNVTLSCEQNLNHDAMYWYRQDPGQGLRLIYYSQIVNDFQKGDIAEGYSVSREKKESFPLTVTSAQKNPTAFYLCASTRTATNEKLFFGSGTQLSVL.

This chain connects TRBV9 to TRBJ2-1; D not certain. This CDR3 is 14 amino acids long. CDR1 is SGDLS, CDR2 YYNGEE, per germline. V was trimmed by 0 bases and J by 0 bases, leaving 4 bases between them. The CDR3 loop reads CASSVADSYNEQFF. The CDR3 region has the DNA TGTGCCAGCAGCGTAGCAGACTCCTACAATGAGCAGTTCTTC. Variable domain in full (rest from reference TRBV9 and TRBJ2-1): DSGVTQTPKHLITATGQRVTLRCSPRSGDLSVYWYQQSLDQGLQFLIQYYNGEERAKGNILERFSAQQFPDLHSELNLSSLELGDSALYFCASSVADSYNEQFFGPGTRLTVL.

The chain joins TRBV7-6 to TRBJ1-1, with 7 bases that match TRBD1. Germline V lookup: CDR1 SGHVS, CDR2 FNYEAQ. Unmatched junction bases numbered 11, after V lost 5 bases and J lost 5 bases. CDR3 length: 15 residues. CDR3 in amino acids: CASSTQTGPGTEAFF. CDR3 coding DNA: TGTGCCAGCAGCACCCAGACAGGGCCAGGGACTGAAGCTTTCTTT.

CDR3 loop: CASSQNPQGTGTGELFF. The CDR3 coding sequence is TGTGCCAGCTCACAGAACCCACAGGGGACGGGCACCGGGGAGCTGTTTTTT. The rearrangement uses TRBV18 and TRBJ2-2; 7 bases fit TRBD1. In germline, CDR1 is KGHSH, CDR2 LQKENI. Trimming cost V 4 bases and J 4 bases; bases outside gene matches: 12. The CDR3 runs to 17 residues.

The chain is built from TRBV6-5 and TRBJ2-2; TRBD2 agrees at 10 bases. CDR1 is MNHEY, CDR2 SVGAGI, per germline. The CDR3 has 14 amino acids. V was pared by 8 bases and J by 2 bases, with 2 bases of the junction left unmatched. The CDR3 is CASSLAGNTGELFF. The CDR3, as DNA: TGTGCCAGCTCACTAGCGGGAAACACCGGGGAGCTGTTTTTT.

The J gene is TRBJ2-7, the V gene TRBV28, with D unresolved. Trimming shortened V by 4 bases and J by 0 bases, and 10 bases separated the two germline ends. The CDR3 spans 14 residues. Germline CDR1 reads MDHEN; CDR2 reads SYDVKM. CDR3 DNA: TGTGCCAGCAGTTCCCCTGGGCCCTCCTACGAGCAGTACTTC. This codes for CASSSPGPSYEQYF.

The gene calls are TRBV3-1 (or the pseudogene TRBV3-2) and TRBJ2-3; 7 nucleotides align to TRBD1. Germline lookup yields CDR1 LGHDT and CDR2 YNNKEL (reference sequence). This CDR3 has 15 amino acids. Losses at the gene ends were 3 bases for V and 2 bases for J; bases not matched to a gene: 5. CDR3 coding DNA: TGTGCCAGCAGCCATACGACAGGGAACACAGATACGCAGTATTTT. It is translated as CASSHTTGNTDTQYF.